Listed below are T cell receptor beta chains from one sample, sequenced in a study of shared clonotypes between healthy human individuals. This table comes from immunoSEQ multiplex PCR, and its TCRdb copy is limited to in-frame clones, with some not included. This sample has about 2.4 million clones, with under 95% found just once. The sequencing input was naive CD4+ T cells from PBMCs. Source of these receptors: a man aged 18-30 years in good health. Some clones in this sample may be carry-over from other donors' samples. Each CDR3 is given with its conserved first and last residue. The order of the fields is D gene, clone size, V gene, J gene, CDR3 DNA, CDR3 protein. A D gene is named only where the DNA matches it firmly. Rows may omit the clone size; those that give it use once, few, many or a size class.

NA	NA	TRBV4-1	TRBJ2-6	TGCGCCAGCAGCCAAGGGGGTGGGGCCAACGTCCTGACTTTC	CASSQGGGANVLTF
NA	NA	TRBV7-8	TRBJ2-2	TGTGCCAGCAGCTTAGTGCACCCCAACACCGGGGAGCTGTTTTTT	CASSLVHPNTGELFF
NA	NA	TRBV5-1	TRBJ2-1	TGCGCCAGCAGCTTGGCGGGGGTAGAGCTTTATAATGAGCAGTTCTTC	CASSLAGVELYNEQFF
NA	NA	TRBV2	TRBJ2-2	TGTGCCAGCAGTGGACTCCCGCTGGGCGGGGAGCTGTTTTTT	CASSGLPLGGELFF
TRBD2	NA	TRBV5-5	TRBJ2-7	TGTGCCAGCAGCTACGCCGGGACTAGCGGGATGCTCGAGCAGTACTTC	CASSYAGTSGMLEQYF
TRBD2	NA	TRBV28	TRBJ2-3	TGTGCCAGCAGCCCTCCGGGACTACTCCCCGATACGCAGTATTTT	CASSPPGLLPDTQYF
NA	NA	TRBV4-3	TRBJ1-4	TGCGCCAGCAGCCAAGACTTGCGGCAGGGAGGTGAAAAACTGTTTTTT	CASSQDLRQGGEKLFF
TRBD1	NA	TRBV5-1	TRBJ2-1	TGCGCCAGCAGCCCACGTCAGGGACAGGGGGCCGGTGAGCAGTTCTTC	CASSPRQGQGAGEQFF
TRBD2	once	TRBV30	TRBJ2-1	TGTGCCTGGAGGGGCGGGACTAGCGGGAACAATGAGCAGTTCTTC	CAWRGGTSGNNEQFF
NA	NA	TRBV5-6	TRBJ2-2	TGTGCCAGCAGCTTCTTGTGGGGGACCTTCACCGGGGAGCTGTTTTTT	CASSFLWGTFTGELFF
NA	NA	TRBV19	TRBJ2-1	TGTGCCACTAGTGGTCCGCGGACCTACAATGAGCAGTTCTTC	CATSGPRTYNEQFF
NA	NA	TRBV28	TRBJ1-3	TGTGCCAGCAGTGGTCCTCCGGGTGGAAACACCATATATTTT	CASSGPPGGNTIYF
TRBD2	NA	TRBV2	TRBJ2-1	TGTGCCAGCAGTCTACCCTTGTCGGCTAGCGGTAGGTTCTTC	CASSLPLSASGRFF
TRBD2	NA	TRBV19	TRBJ2-1	TGTGCCAGTATGGGGCGACTAGCGCGATACTACAATGAGCAGTTCTTC	CASMGRLARYYNEQFF